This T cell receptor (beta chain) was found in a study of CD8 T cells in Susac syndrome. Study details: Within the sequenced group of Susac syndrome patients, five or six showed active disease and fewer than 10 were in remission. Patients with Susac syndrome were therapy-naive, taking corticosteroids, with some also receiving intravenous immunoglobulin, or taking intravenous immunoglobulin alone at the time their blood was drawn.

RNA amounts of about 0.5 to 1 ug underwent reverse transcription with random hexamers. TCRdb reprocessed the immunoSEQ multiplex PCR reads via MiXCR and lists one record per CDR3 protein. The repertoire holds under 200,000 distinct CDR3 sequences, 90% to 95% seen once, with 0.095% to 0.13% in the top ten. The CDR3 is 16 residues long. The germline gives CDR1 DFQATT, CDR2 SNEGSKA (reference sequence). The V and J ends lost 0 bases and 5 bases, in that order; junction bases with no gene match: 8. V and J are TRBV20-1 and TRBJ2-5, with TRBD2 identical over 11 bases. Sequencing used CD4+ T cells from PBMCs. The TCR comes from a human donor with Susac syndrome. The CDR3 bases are TGCAGTGCTAGAGAACCTAGCGGGGGGCCGAGGGAGACCCAGTACTTC. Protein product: CSAREPSGGPRETQYF.